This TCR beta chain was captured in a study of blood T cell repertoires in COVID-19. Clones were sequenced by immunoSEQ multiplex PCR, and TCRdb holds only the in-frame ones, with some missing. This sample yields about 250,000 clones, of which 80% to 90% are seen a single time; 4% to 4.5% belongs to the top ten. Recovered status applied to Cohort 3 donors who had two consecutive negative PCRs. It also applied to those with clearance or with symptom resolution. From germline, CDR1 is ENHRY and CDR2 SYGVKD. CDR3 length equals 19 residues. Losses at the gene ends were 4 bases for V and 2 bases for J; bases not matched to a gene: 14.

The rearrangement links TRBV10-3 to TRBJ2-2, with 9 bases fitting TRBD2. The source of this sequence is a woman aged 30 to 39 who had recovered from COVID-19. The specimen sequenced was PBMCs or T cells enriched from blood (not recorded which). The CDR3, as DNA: TGTGCCATCAGTGGTAGCGGGAGTTCAGCCCTTACTAACACCGGGGAGCTGTTTTTT. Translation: CAISGSGSSALTNTGELFF.